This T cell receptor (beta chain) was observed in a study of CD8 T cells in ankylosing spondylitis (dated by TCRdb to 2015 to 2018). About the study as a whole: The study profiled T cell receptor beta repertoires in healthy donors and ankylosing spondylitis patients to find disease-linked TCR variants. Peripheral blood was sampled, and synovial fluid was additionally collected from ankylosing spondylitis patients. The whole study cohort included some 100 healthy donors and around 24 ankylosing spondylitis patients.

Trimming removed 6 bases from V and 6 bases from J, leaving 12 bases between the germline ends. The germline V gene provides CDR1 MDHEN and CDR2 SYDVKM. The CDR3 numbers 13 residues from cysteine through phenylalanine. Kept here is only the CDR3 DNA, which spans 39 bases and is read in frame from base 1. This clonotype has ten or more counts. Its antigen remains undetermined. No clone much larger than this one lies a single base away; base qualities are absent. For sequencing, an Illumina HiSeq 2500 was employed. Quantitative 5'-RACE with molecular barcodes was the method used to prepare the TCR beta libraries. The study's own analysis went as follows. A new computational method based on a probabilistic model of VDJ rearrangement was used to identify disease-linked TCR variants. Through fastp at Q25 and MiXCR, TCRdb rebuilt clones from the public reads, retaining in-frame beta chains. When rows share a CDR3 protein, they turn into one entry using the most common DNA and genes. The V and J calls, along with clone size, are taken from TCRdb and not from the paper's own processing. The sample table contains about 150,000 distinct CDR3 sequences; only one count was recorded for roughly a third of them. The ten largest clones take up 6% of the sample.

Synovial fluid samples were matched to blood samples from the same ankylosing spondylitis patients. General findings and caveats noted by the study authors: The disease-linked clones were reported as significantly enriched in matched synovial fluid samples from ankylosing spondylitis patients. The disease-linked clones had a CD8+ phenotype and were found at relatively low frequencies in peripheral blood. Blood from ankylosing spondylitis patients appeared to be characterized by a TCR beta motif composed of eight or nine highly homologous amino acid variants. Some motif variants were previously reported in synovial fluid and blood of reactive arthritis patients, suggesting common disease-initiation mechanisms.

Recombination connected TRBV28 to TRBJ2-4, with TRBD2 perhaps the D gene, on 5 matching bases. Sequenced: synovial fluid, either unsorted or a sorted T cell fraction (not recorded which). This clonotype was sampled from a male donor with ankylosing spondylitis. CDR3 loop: CASRRAKLNIQYF. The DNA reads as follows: TGTGCCAGCAGGAGGGCGAAACTAAACATTCAGTACTTC.